This T cell receptor beta chain derives from a study of blood T cell repertoires in COVID-19. Study information: Collection of acute and convalescent COVID-19 samples took place in the United States, Italy and Spain. The cDNA or gDNA used as material had been derived from T cells, B-cell-depleted T cells, or PBMCs.

The Seattle patients, enrolled during active infection, were followed longitudinally. There are 14 residues in the CDR3. J gave up 4 bases and V 6 bases, and 7 bases lay outside the gene matches. Germline V CDR1 and CDR2: MNHEY, SVGAGI. Clones were sequenced by immunoSEQ multiplex PCR, and TCRdb holds only the in-frame ones, with some missing. The table shows a few hundred thousand clones, with about 83% occurring only once. This clone showed up just a few times. This sequence joins TRBV6-5 and TRBJ1-2; 8 positions match TRBD1. The sequencing input was peripheral blood. This clonotype was sampled from a woman aged 25 to 39 with COVID-19, enrolled during active disease. The CDR3: CASRDRAPTYGYTF. In nucleotides, the CDR3 is TGTGCCAGCAGGGACAGGGCCCCGACCTATGGCTACACCTTC.